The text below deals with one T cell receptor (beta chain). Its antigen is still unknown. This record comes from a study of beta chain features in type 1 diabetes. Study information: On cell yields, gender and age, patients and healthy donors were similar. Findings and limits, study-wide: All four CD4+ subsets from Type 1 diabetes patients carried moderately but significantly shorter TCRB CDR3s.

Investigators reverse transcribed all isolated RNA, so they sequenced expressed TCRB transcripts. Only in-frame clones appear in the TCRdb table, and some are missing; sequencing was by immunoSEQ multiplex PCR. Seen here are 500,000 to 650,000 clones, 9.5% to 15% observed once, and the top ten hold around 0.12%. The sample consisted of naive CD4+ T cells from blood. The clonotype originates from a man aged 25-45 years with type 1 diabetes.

Here the CDR3 reads CASTVAGASYEQYF. The CDR3 DNA is TGCGCCAGCACCGTAGCGGGGGCCTCCTACGAGCAGTACTTC. This chain connects TRBV5-1 to TRBJ2-7; TRBD2 agrees at 9 bases. This CDR3 comprises 14 residues. Trimming at V came to 6 bases and at J to 0 bases, leaving 4 bases not matched to a gene. Germline assignment: CDR1 SGHRS and CDR2 YFSETQ.